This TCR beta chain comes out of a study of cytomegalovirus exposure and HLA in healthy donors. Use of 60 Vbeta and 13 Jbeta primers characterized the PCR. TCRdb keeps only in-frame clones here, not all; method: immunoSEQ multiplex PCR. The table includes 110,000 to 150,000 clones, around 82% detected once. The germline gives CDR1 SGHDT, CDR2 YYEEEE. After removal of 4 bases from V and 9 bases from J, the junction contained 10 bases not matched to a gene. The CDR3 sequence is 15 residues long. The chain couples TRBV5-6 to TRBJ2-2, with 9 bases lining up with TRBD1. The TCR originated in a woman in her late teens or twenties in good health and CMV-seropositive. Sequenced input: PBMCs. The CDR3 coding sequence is TGTGCCAGCAGCCTACGGACAGGGGAACGCCGGGAGCTGTTTTTT. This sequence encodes CASSLRTGERRELFF.